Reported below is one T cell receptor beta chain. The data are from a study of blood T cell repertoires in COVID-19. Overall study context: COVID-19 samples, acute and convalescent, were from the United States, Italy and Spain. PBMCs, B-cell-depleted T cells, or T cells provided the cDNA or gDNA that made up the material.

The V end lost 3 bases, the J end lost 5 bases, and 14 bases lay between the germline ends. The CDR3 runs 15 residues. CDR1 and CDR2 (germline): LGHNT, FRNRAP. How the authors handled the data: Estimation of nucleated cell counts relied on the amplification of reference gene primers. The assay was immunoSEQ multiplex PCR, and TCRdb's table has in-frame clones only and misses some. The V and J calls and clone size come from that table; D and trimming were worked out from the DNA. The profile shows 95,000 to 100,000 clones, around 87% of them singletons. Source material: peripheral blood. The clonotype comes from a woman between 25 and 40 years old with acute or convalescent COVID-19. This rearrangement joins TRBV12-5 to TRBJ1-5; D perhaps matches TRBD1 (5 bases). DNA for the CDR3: TGTGCTAGTGGTTTCCTGCCGGGGGGGGATCAGCCCCAGCATTTT. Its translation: CASGFLPGGDQPQHF. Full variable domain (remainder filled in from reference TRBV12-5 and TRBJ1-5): DARVTQTPRHKVTEMGQEVTMRCQPILGHNTVFWYRQTMMQGLELLAYFRNRAPLDDSGMPKDRFSAEMPDATLATLKIQPSEPRDSAVYFCASGFLPGGDQPQHFGDGTRLSIL.